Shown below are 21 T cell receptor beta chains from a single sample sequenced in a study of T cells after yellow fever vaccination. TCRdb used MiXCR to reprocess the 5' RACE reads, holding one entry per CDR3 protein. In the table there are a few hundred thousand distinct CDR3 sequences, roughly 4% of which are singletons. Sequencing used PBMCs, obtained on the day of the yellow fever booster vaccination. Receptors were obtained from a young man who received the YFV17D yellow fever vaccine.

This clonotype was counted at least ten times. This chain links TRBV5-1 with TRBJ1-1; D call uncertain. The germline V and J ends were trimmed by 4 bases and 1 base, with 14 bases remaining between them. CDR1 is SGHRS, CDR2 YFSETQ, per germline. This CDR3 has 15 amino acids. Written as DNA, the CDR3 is TGCGCCAGCAGCCCGCGTCCATCACCGAACACTGAAGCTTTCTTT. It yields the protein CASSPRPSPNTEAFF.

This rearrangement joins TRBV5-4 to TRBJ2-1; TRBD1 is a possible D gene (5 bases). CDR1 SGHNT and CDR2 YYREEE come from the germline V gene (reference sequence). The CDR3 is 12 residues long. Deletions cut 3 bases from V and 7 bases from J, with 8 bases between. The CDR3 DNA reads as TGTGCCAGCAGCTACGACAGAAATGAGCAGTTCTTC. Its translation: CASSYDRNEQFF. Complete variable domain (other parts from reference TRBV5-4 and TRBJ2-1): ETGVTQSPTHLIKTRGQQVTLRCSSQSGHNTVSWYQQALGQGPQFIFQYYREEENGRGNFPPRFSGLQFPNYSSELNVNALELDDSALYLCASSYDRNEQFFGPGTRLTVL.

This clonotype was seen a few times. The CDR3 DNA sequence: TGTGCCAGCAGTTTCGCGGGGGTGGGAACCCAGTACTTC. Translating it yields CASSFAGVGTQYF. V and J are TRBV12-3 or TRBV12-4 and TRBJ2-5, with 7 bases lining up with TRBD2. The CDR3 runs 13 residues. After removal of 3 bases from V and 8 bases from J, the junction contained 6 bases not matched to a gene.

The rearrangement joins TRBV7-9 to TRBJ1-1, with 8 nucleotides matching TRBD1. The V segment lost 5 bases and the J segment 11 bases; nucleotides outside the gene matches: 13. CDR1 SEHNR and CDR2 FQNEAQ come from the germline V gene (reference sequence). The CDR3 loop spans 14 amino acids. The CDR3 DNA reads TGTGCCAGCAGCCCCCAACAGGGGGGAGTAGAGGCTTTCTTT. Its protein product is CASSPQQGGVEAFF.

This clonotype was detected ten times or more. The CDR3 sequence is CASSTTSGAGANVLTF. CDR3 nucleotide sequence: TGCGCCAGCAGCACCACCTCGGGGGCTGGGGCCAACGTCCTGACTTTC. V usage is TRBV5-1 and J usage is TRBJ2-6; a weak D match, TRBD2 (6 bases). The CDR3 covers 16 residues. With 4 bases removed from V and 2 bases from J, the gap between germline ends came to 13 bases. Germline V CDR1 and CDR2: SGHRS, YFSETQ.

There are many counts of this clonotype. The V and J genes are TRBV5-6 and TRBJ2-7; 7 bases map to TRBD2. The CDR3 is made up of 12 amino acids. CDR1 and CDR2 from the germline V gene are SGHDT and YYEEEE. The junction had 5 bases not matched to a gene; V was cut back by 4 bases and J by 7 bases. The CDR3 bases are TGTGCCAGCAGCCTCCTGGGGGGGGAGCAGTACGTC. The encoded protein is CASSLLGGEQYV.

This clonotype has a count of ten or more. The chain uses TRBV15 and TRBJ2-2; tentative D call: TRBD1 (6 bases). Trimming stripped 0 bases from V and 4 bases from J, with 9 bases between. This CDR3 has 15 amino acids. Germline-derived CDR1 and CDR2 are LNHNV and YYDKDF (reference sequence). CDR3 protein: CATSRDRGGTGELFF. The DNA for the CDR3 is TGTGCCACCAGCAGAGATCGAGGGGGCACCGGGGAGCTGTTTTTT. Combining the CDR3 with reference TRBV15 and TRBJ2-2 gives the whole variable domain DAMVIQNPRYQVTQFGKPVTLSCSQTLNHNVMYWYQQKSSQAPKLLFHYYDKDFNNEADTPDNFQSRRPNTSFCFLDIRSPGLGDTAMYLCATSRDRGGTGELFFGEGSRLTVL.

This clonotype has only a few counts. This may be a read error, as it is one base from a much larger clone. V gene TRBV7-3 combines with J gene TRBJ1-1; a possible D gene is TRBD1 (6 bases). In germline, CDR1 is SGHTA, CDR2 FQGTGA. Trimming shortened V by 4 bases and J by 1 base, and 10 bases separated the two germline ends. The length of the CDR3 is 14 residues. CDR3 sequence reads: CASSSGAANTEAFF. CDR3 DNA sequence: TGTGCCAGCAGCTCGGGGGCCGCGAACACTGAAGCTTTCTTT.

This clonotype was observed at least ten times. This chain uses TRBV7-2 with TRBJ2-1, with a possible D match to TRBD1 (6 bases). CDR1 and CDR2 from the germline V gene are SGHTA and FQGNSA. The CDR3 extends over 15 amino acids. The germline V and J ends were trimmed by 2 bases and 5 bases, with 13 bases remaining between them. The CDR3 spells CASSLLQGLHNEQFF. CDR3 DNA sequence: TGTGCCAGCAGCTTACTACAGGGTCTACACAATGAGCAGTTCTTC.

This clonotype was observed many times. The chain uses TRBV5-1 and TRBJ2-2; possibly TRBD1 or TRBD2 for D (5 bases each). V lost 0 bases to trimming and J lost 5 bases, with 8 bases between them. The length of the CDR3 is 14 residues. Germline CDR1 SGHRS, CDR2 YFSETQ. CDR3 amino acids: CASSLGGVTGELFF. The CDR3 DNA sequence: TGCGCCAGCAGCTTGGGAGGGGTGACCGGGGAGCTGTTTTTT.

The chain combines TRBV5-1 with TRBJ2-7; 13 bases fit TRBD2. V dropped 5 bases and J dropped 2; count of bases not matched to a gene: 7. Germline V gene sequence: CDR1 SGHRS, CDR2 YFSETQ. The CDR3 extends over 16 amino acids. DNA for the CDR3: TGCGCCAGCAGTCCGCCTACTAGCGGGGGGGCCTACGAGCAGTACTTC. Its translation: CASSPPTSGGAYEQYF.

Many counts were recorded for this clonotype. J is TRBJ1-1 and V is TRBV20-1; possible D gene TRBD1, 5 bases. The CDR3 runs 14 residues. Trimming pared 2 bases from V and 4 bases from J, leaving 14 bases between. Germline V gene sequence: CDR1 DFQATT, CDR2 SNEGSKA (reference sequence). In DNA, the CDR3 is TGCAGTGCTAGACGGCGGGGCCCGAGCACTGAAGCTTTCTTT. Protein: CSARRRGPSTEAFF.

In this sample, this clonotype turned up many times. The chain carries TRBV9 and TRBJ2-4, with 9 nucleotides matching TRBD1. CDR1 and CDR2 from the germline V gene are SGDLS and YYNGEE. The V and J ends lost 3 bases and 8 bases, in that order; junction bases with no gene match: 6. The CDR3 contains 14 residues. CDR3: CASSATGGGDIQYF. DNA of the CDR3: TGTGCCAGCAGCGCTACAGGGGGCGGGGACATTCAGTACTTC.

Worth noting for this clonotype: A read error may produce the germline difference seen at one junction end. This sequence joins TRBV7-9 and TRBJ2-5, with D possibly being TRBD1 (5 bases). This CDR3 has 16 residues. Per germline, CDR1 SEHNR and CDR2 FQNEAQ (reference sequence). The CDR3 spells CAGSLSFKTDKETQYF. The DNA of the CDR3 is TGTGCCGGCAGCCTCTCATTCAAGACAGACAAAGAGACCCAGTACTTC.

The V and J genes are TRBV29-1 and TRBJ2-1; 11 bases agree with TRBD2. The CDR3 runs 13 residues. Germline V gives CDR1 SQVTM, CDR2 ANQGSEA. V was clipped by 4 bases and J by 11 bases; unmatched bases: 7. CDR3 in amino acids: CSVVGSGGGKQFF. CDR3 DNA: TGCAGCGTTGTTGGTAGCGGGGGGGGTAAGCAGTTCTTC.

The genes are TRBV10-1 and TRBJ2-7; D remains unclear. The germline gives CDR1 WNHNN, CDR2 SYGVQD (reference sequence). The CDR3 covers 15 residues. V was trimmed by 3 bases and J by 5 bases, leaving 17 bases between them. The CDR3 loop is CASSEDFRDGHEQYV. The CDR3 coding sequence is TGCGCCAGCAGTGAAGACTTCAGAGACGGCCACGAGCAGTACGTC.

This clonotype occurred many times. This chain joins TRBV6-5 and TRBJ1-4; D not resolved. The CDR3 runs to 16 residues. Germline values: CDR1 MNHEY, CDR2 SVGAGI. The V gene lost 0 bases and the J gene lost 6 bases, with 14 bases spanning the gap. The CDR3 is CASSYSTGERDEKLFF. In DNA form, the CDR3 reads TGTGCCAGCAGTTACTCGACGGGAGAACGTGATGAAAAACTGTTTTTT.

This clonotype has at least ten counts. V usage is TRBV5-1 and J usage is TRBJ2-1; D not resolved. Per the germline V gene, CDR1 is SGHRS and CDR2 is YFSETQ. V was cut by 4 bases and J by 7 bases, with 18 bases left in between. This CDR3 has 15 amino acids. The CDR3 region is CASSPRHLFTNEQFF. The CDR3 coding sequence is TGCGCCAGCAGCCCCAGGCACCTCTTCACGAATGAGCAGTTCTTC.

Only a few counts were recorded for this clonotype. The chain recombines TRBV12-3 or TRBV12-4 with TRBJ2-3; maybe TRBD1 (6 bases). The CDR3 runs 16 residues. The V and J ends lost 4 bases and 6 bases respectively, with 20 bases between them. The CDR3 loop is CASSSLLRGSTDTQYF. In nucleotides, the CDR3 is TGTGCCAGCAGTTCACTCTTGAGGGGGTCAACGGATACGCAGTATTTT.

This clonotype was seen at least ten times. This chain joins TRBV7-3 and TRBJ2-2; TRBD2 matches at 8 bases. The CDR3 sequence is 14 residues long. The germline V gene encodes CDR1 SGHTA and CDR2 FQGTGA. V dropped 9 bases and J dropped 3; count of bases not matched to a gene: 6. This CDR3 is CASAMRGDTGELFF. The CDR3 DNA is TGTGCCAGTGCCATGCGGGGGGACACCGGGGAGCTGTTTTTT. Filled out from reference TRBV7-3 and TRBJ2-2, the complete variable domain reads GAGVSQTPSNKVTEKGKYVELRCDPISGHTALYWYRQSLGQGPEFLIYFQGTGAADDSGLPNDRFFAVRPEGSVSTLKIQRTERGDSAVYLCASAMRGDTGELFFGEGSRLTVL.

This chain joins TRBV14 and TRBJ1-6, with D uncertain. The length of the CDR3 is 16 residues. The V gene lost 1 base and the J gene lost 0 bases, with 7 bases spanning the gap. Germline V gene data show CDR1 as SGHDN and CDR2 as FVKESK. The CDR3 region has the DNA TGTGCCAGCAGCCAAGCCAAGAGCTCCTATAATTCACCCCTCCACTTT. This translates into CASSQAKSSYNSPLHF.